This T cell receptor beta chain was sequenced in a study of blood T cell repertoires in COVID-19. Germline-derived CDR1 and CDR2 are LNHNV and YYDKDF (reference sequence). The V and J ends lost 0 bases and 0 bases respectively, with 9 bases between them. The CDR3 loop spans 16 amino acids. TCRdb keeps only in-frame clones here, not all; method: immunoSEQ multiplex PCR. The top ten hold around 3.4% of the sample, which has about 220,000 clones, 65% to 85% seen once. The chain is built from TRBV15 and TRBJ1-3; the D gene is possibly TRBD1 (5 bases). The sample taken for sequencing was PBMCs or T cells enriched from blood (not recorded which). The clonotype originates from a woman aged 60-75 years who had recovered from COVID-19. CDR3 sequence: CATSRDRGTSGNTIYF. The CDR3 DNA sequence: TGTGCCACCAGCAGAGATCGGGGGACCTCTGGAAACACCATATATTTT. Filled out from reference TRBV15 and TRBJ1-3, the complete variable domain reads DAMVIQNPRYQVTQFGKPVTLSCSQTLNHNVMYWYQQKSSQAPKLLFHYYDKDFNNEADTPDNFQSRRPNTSFCFLDIRSPGLGDTAMYLCATSRDRGTSGNTIYFGEGSWLTVV.